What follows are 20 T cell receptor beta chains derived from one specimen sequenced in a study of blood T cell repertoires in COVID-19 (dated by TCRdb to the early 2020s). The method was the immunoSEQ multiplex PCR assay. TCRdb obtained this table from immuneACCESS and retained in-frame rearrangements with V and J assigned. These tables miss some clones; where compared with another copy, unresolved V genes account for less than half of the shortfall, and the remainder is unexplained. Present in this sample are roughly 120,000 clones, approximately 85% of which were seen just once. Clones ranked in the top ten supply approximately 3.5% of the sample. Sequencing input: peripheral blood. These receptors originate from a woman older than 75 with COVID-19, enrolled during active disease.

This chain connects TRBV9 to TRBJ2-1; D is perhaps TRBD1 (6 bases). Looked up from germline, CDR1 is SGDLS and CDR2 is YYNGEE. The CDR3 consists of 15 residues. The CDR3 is CASSPGQSPYNEQFF. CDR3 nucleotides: TGTGCTTCCTCTCCGGGACAATCTCCCTACAATGAGCAGTTCTTC.

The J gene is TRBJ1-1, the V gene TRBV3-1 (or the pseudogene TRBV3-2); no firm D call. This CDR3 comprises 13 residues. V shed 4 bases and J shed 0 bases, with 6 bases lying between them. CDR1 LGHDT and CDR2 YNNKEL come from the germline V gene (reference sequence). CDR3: CASSRRMNTEAFF. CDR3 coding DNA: TGTGCCAGCAGCCGGCGGATGAACACTGAAGCTTTCTTT.

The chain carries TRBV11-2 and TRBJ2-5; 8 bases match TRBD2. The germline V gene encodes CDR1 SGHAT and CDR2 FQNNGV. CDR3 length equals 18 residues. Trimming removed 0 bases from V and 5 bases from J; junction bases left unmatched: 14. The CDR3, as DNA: TGTGCCAGCAGCTTAGATCGGGGGGGCGGCAGGGTTACGGAGACCCAGTACTTC. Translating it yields CASSLDRGGGRVTETQYF.

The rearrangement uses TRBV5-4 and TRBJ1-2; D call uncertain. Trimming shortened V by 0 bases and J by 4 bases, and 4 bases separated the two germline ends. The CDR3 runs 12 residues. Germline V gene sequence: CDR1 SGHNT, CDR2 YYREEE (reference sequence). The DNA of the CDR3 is TGTGCCAGCAGCTTGGGAGGCTATGGCTACACCTTC. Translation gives CASSLGGYGYTF.

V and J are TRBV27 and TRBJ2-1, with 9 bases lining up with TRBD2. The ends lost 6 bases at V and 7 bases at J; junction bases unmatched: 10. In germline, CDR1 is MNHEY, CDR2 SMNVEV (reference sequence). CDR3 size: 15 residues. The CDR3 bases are TGTGCCAGCAGGCTTAGCGGGAGCGCCGGTAATGAGCAGTTCTTC. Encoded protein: CASRLSGSAGNEQFF.

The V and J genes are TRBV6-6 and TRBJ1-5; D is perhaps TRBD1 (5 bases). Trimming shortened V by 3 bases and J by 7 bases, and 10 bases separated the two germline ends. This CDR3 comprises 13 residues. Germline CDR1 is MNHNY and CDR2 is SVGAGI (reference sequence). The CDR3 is CASSYPGGQPQHF. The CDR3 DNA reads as TGTGCCAGCAGTTATCCCGGGGGGCAGCCCCAGCATTTT.

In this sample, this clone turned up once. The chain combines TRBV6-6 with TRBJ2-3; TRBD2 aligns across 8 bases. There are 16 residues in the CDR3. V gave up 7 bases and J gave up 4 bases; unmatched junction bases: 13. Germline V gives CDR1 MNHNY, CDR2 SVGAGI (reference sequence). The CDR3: CASTDIPGGGPDTQYF. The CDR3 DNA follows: TGTGCCAGCACTGATATCCCGGGGGGGGGCCCAGATACGCAGTATTTT.

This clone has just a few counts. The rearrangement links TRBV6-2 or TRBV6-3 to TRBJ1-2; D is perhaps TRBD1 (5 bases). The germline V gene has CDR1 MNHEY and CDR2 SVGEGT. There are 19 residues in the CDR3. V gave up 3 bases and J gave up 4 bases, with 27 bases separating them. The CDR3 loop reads CASSYYVGTGPIHSYGYTF. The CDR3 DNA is TGTGCCAGCAGTTATTACGTCGGAACAGGCCCTATCCACTCCTATGGCTACACCTTC.

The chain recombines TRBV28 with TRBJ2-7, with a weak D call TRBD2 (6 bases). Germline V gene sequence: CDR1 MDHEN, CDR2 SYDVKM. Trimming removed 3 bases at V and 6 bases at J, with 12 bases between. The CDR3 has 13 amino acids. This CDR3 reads CASSLWTGGEQYF. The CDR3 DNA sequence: TGTGCCAGCAGTTTGTGGACCGGGGGCGAGCAGTACTTC. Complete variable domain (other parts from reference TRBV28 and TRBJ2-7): DVKVTQSSRYLVKRTGEKVFLECVQDMDHENMFWYRQDPGLGLRLIYFSYDVKMKEKGDIPEGYSVSREKKERFSLILESASTNQTSMYLCASSLWTGGEQYFGPGTRLTVT.

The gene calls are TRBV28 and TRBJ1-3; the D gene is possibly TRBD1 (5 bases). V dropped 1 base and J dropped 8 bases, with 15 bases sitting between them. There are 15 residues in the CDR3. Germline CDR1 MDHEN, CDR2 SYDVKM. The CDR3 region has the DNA TGTGCCAGCAGTTTATTCTCCCAGGGCGTAGACACCATATATTTT. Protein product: CASSLFSQGVDTIYF.

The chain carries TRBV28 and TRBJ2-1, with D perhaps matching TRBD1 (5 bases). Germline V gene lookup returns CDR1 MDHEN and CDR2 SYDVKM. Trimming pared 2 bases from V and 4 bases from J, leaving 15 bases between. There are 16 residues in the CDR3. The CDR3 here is CASSLTARATYNEQFF. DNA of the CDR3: TGTGCCAGCAGTTTAACGGCCAGGGCTACGTACAATGAGCAGTTCTTC. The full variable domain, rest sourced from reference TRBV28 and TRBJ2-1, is DVKVTQSSRYLVKRTGEKVFLECVQDMDHENMFWYRQDPGLGLRLIYFSYDVKMKEKGDIPEGYSVSREKKERFSLILESASTNQTSMYLCASSLTARATYNEQFFGPGTRLTVL.

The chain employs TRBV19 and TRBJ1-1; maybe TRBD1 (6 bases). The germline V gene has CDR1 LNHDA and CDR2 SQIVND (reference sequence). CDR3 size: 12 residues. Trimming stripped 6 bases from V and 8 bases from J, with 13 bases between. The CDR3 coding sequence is TGTGCCAGTAGCCTCACCGGGACAGAAGCTTTCTTT. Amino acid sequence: CASSLTGTEAFF.

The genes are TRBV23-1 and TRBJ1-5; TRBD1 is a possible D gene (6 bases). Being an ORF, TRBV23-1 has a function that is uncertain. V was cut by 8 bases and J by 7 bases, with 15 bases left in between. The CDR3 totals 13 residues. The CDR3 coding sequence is TGCGCCAGCCCTAGGGGGGGCGGCCAGCCCCAGCATTTT. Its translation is CASPRGGGQPQHF.

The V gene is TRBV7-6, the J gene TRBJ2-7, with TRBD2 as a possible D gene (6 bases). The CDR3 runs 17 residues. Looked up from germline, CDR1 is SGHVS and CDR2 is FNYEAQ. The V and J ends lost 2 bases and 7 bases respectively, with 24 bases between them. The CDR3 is CASSLNPPGVGTGEQYF. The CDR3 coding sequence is TGTGCCAGCAGCTTAAACCCCCCGGGAGTAGGGACTGGAGAGCAGTACTTC.

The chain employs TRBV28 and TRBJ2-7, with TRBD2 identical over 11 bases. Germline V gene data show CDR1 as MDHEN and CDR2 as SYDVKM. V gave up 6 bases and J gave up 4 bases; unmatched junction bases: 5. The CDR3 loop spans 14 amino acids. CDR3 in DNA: TGTGCCAGCAGCTTGGCTAGCGGGAGGTACGAGCAGTACTTC. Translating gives CASSLASGRYEQYF.

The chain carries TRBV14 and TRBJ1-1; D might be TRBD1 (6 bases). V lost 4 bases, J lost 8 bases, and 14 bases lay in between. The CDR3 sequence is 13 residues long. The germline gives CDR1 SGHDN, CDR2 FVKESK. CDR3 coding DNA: TGTGCCAGCAGCCCTGGACAGAGACTAGAAGCTTTCTTT. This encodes CASSPGQRLEAFF.

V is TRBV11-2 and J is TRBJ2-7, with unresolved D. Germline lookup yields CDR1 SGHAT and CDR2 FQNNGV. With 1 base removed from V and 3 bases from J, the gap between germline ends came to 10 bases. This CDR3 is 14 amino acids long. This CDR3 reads CASSLGAPNYEQYF. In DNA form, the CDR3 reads TGTGCCAGCAGCTTAGGGGCCCCGAACTACGAGCAGTACTTC.

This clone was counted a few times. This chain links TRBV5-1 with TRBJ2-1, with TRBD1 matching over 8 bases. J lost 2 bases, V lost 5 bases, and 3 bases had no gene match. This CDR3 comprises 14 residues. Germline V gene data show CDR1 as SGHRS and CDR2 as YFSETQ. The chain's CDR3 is CASRTGATYNEQFF. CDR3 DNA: TGCGCCAGCAGGACAGGGGCCACCTACAATGAGCAGTTCTTC.

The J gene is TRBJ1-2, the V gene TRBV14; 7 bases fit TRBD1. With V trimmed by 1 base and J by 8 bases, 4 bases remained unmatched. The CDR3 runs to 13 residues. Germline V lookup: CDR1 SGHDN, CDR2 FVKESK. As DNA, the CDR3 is TGTGCCAGCAGCCAAGTCCGGGACAGAGGCTACACCTTC. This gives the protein CASSQVRDRGYTF.

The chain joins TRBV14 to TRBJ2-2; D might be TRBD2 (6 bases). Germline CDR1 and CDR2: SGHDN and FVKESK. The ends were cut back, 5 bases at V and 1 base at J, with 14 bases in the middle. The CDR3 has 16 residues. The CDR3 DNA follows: TGTGCCAGCAGCGGGAGTAGCGGCCGGAACACCGGGGAGCTGTTTTTT. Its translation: CASSGSSGRNTGELFF. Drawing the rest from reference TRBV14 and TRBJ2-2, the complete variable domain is EAGVTQFPSHSVIEKGQTVTLRCDPISGHDNLYWYRRVMGKEIKFLLHFVKESKQDESGMPNNRFLAERTGGTYSTLKVQPAELEDSGVYFCASSGSSGRNTGELFFGEGSRLTVL.